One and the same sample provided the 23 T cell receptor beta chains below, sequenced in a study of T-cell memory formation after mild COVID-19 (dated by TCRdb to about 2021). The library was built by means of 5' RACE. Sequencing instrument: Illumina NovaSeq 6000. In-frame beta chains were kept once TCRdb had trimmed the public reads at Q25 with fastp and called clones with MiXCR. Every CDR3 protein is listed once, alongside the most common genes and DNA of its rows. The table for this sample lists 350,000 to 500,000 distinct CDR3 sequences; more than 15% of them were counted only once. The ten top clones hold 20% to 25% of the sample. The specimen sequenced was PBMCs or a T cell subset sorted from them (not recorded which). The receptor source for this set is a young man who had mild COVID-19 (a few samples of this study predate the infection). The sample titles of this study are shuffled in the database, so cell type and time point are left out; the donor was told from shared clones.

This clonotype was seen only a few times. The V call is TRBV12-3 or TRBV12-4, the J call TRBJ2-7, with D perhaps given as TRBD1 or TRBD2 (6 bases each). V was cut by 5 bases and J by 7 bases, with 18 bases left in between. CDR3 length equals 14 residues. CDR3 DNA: TGTGCCAGCAGTGGGGGGCGCAACTCCGGGGAGCAGTACGTC. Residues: CASSGGRNSGEQYV.

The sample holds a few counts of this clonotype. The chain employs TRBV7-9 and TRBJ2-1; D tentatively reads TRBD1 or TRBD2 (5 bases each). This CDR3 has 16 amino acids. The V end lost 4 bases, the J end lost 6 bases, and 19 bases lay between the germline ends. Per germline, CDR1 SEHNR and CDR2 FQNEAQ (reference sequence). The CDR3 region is CASSSPGYGDGNEQFF. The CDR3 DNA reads TGTGCCAGCAGCTCTCCGGGATACGGGGACGGCAATGAGCAGTTCTTC. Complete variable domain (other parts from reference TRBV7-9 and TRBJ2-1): DTGVSQNPRHKITKRGQNVTFRCDPISEHNRLYWYRQTLGQGPEFLTYFQNEAQLEKSRLLSDRFSAERPKGSFSTLEIQRTEQGDSAMYLCASSSPGYGDGNEQFFGPGTRLTVL.

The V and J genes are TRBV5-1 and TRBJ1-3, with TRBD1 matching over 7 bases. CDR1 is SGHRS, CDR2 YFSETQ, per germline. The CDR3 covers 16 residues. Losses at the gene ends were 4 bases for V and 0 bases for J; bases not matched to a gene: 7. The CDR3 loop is CASSLGQASSGNTIYF. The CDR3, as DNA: TGCGCCAGCAGCCTAGGACAGGCAAGCTCTGGAAACACCATATATTTT.

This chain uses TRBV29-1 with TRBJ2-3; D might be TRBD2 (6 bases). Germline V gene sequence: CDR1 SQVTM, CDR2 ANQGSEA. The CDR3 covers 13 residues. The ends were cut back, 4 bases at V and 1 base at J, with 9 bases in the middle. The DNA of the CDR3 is TGCAGCGTTGTGGGGGGAGGCACAGATACGCAGTATTTT. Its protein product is CSVVGGGTDTQYF.

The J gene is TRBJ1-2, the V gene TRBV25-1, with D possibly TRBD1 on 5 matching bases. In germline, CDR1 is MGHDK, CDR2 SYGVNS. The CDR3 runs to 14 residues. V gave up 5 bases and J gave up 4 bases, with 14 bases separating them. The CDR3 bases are TGTGCCAGCAGTCGAGCAGGGCTTTCCTATGGCTACACCTTC. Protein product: CASSRAGLSYGYTF.

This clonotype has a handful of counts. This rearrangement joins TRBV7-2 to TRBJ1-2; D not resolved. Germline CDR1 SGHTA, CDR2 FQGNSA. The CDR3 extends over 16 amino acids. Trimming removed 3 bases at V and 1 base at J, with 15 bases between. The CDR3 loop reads CASSFTGGQFNYGYTF. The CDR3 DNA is TGTGCCAGCAGCTTCACGGGTGGTCAATTTAACTATGGCTACACCTTC.

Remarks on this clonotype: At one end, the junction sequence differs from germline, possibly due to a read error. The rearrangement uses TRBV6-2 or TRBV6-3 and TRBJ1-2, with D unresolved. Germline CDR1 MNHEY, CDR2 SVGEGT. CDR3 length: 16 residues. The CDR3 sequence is CASSYSLSASNSGYTF. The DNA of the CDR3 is TGTGCCAGCAGTTACTCGCTCTCCGCCTCTAACTCTGGCTACACCTTC.

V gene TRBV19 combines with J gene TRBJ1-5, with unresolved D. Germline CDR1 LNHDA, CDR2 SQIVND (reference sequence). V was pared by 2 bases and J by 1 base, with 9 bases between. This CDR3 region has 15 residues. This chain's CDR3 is CASSISGQSNQPQHF. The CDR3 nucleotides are TGTGCCAGTAGTATATCAGGTCAAAGCAATCAGCCCCAGCATTTT.

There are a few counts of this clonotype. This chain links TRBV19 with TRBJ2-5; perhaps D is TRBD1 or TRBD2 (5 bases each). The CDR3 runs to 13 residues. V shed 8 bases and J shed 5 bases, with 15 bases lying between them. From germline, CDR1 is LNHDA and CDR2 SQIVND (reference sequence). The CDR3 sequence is CASGPGSGETQYF. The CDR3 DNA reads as TGTGCCAGTGGCCCAGGGTCGGGGGAGACCCAGTACTTC. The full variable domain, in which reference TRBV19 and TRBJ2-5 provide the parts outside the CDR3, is DGGITQSPKYLFRKEGQNVTLSCEQNLNHDAMYWYRQDPGQGLRLIYYSQIVNDFQKGDIAEGYSVSREKKESFPLTVTSAQKNPTAFYLCASGPGSGETQYFGPGTRLLVL.

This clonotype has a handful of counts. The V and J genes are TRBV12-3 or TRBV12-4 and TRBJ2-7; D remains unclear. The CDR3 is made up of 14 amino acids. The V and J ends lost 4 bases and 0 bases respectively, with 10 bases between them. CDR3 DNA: TGTGCCAGCAGTTCGACAAGGAGCTCCTACGAGCAGTACTTC. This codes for CASSSTRSSYEQYF.

Written as DNA, the CDR3 is TGTGCCAGCAGCCAAGTTACGACCTCCTACGAGCAGTACTTC. Its protein product is CASSQVTTSYEQYF. The gene calls are TRBV3-1 and TRBJ2-7; no clear D gene. V was clipped by 1 base and J by 0 bases, with 7 bases between them. Germline CDR1 and CDR2: LGHDT and YNNKEL (reference sequence). The CDR3 length is 14 residues.

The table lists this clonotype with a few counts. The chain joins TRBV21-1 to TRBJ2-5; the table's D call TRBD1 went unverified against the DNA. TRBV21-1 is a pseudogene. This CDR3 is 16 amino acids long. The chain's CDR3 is CASSTGTGGTQETQYF. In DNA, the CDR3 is TGTGCCAGCAGCACCGGGACAGGGGGAACTCAAGAGACCCAGTACTTC.

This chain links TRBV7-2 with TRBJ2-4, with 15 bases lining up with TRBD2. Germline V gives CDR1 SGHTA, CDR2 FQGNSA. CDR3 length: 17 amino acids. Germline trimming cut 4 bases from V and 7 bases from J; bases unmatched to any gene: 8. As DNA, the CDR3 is TGTGCCAGCAGCTCAAGCGGACTAGCGGGGGGGTGGAACATTCAGTACTTC. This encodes CASSSSGLAGGWNIQYF.

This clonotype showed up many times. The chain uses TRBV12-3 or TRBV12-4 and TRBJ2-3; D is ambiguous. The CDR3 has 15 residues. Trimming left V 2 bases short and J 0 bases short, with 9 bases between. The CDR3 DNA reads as TGTGCCAGCAGTTTAAGTCCCGTGAGCACAGATACGCAGTATTTT. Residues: CASSLSPVSTDTQYF.

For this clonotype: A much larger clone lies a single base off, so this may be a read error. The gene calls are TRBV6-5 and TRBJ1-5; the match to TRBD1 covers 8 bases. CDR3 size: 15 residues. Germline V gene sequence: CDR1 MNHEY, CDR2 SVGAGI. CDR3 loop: CDSSWTGSSNQPQHF. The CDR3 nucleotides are TGTGACAGCAGTTGGACAGGGTCAAGCAATCAGCCCCAGCATTTT.

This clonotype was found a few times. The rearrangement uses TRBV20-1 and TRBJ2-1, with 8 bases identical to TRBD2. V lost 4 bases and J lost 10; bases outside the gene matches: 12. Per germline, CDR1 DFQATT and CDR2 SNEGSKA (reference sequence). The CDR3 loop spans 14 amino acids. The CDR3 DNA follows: TGCAGTGCTAAGAAAGCGGGGGTTGGTGGAGAGCAGTTCTTC. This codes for CSAKKAGVGGEQFF.

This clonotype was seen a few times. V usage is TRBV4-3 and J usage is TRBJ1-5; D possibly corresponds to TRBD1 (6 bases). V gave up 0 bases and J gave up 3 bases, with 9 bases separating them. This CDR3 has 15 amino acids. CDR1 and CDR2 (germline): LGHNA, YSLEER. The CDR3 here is CASSQEPGHNQPQHF. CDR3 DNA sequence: TGCGCCAGCAGCCAAGAGCCGGGACACAATCAGCCCCAGCATTTT.

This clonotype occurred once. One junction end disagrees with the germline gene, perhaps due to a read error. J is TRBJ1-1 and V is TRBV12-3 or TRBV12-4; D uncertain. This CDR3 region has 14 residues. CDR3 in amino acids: CTSSRHPGNTEAFF. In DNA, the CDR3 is TGTACCAGCAGCCGACACCCGGGGAACACTGAAGCTTTCTTT.

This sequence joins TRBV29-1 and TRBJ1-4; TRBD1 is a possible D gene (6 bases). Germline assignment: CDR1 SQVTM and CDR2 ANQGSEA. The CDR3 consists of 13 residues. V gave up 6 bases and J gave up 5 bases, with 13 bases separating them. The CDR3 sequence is CSVCWGRNEKLFF. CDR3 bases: TGCAGCGTGTGCTGGGGGCGGAATGAAAAACTGTTTTTT.

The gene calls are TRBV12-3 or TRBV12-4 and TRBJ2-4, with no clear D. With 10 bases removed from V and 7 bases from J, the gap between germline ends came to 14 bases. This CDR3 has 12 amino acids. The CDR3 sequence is CATRRLGNIQYF. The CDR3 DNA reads TGTGCCACACGGCGCCTCGGGAACATTCAGTACTTC.

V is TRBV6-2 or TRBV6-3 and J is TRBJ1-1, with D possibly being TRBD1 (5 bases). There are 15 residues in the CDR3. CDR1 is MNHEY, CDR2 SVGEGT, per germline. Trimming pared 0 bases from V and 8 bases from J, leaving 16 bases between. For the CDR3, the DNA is TGTGCCAGCAGTTACTCGGCCTCTGGGGCCGCGGAAGCTTTCTTT. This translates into CASSYSASGAAEAFF.

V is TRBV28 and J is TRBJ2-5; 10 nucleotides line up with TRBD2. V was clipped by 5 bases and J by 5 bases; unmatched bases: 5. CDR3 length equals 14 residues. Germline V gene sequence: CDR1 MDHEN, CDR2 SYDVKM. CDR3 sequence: CASSPLAGGETQYF. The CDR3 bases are TGTGCCAGCAGTCCATTAGCGGGGGGCGAGACCCAGTACTTC.

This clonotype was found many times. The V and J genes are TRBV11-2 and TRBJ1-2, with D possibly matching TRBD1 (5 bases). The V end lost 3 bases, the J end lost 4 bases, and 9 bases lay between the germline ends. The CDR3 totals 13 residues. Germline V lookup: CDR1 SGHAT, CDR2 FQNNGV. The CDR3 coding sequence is TGTGCCAGCAGCTTTAACAGGAGCTATGGCTACACCTTC. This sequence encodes CASSFNRSYGYTF.